A selection of T cell receptor beta chains follows, all from one sample in a study of graft-versus-host responses after intestinal transplantation. Their target antigens are unknown. The assay was immunoSEQ multiplex PCR, and TCRdb's table has in-frame clones only and misses some. The sample lists tens of thousands of clones, roughly 90% seen once, with around 2.7% in the top ten. Material: unstimulated CD8+ T cells sorted from spleen or lymph node cells, obtained before intestinal transplant. Every receptor here comes from a human donor who received an intestinal transplant. CDR3s include the opening cysteine and the closing phenylalanine or tryptophan. Fields, in order: J gene, D gene, clone size, V gene, CDR3 DNA, CDR3 protein. The D gene is left open where the match is weak. Some rows have no size entry. The others give once, few or many, or a class for an expanded clone.

TRBJ2-3,-,-,TRBV15,TGTGCCACCAGCATTGGACAGTTTCCAGATACGCAGTATTTT,CATSIGQFPDTQYF
TRBJ1-2,-,few,TRBV4-1,TGCGCCAGCAGCCAAGGGGCCAGAAACTATGGCTACACCTTC,CASSQGARNYGYTF
TRBJ2-5,-,-,TRBV30,TGTGCCTGGACTTACAGGAGAGGAGTTCAAGAGACCCAGTACTTC,CAWTYRRGVQETQYF
TRBJ2-7,TRBD2,-,TRBV28,TGTGCCAGCAGTTTTAGACCCCCGGGGGGCTCCTACGAGCAGTACTTC,CASSFRPPGGSYEQYF
TRBJ2-3,TRBD2,-,TRBV15,TGTGCCACCAGCAGGACTAGCGGGAGCACAGATACGCAGTATTTT,CATSRTSGSTDTQYF
TRBJ1-4,TRBD1,few,TRBV6-1,TGTGCCAGCAGTGTTGGGACAGTTGCGGGGGGACTGTTTTTT,CASSVGTVAGGLFF
TRBJ2-7,-,-,TRBV5-5,TGTGCCAGCAGCTTCGGGGTGACCGCCTACGAGCAGTACTTC,CASSFGVTAYEQYF
TRBJ2-7,TRBD1,-,TRBV7-8,TGTGCCAGCAGCTTAGATCCTTTCACAGGGGGTTACGAGCAGTACTTC,CASSLDPFTGGYEQYF
TRBJ1-1,-,-,TRBV4-1,TGCGCCAGCAGGGGAGAGAACACTGAAGCTTTCTTT,CASRGENTEAFF
TRBJ1-2,-,-,TRBV6-5,TGTGCCAGCACCCTAAGGCGGGGCGGGAATGGCTACACCTTC,CASTLRRGGNGYTF
TRBJ1-2,TRBD1,-,TRBV5-1,TGCGCCAGCAGCTTGGGGGACAGGGCGGAGTGGTATGGCTACACCTTC,CASSLGDRAEWYGYTF
TRBJ1-6,TRBD1,-,TRBV5-1,TGCGCCAGCAGCTGGGGGGACAGAGAAGTGAATTCACCCCTCCACTTT,CASSWGDREVNSPLHF
TRBJ1-1,TRBD1,once,TRBV28,TGTGCCAGCAGCATGACAGGGGGCAAAGAAGCTTTCTTT,CASSMTGGKEAFF
TRBJ1-2,-,few,TRBV28,TGTGCCAGCAGTTTCCAAGGGGCCCTCTATGGCTACACCTTC,CASSFQGALYGYTF
TRBJ1-2,TRBD1,-,TRBV5-1,TGCGCCAGCAGCGAAGGGGACAGCACTTATGGCTACACCTTC,CASSEGDSTYGYTF
TRBJ2-7,-,-,TRBV11-2,TGTGCCAGCAGCTTACCGGCGGTTTCCTACGAGCAGTACTTC,CASSLPAVSYEQYF
TRBJ2-5,-,once,TRBV4-1,TGCGCCAGCAGCCAAGGGCAGGGAAGGTTGGAGACCCAGTACTTC,CASSQGQGRLETQYF
TRBJ1-5,TRBD1,-,TRBV27,TGTGCCAGCAGTTTATCGGGACAGGGGACGAAAAATCAGCCCCAGCATTTT,CASSLSGQGTKNQPQHF
TRBJ2-7,TRBD1,-,TRBV7-6,TGTGCCAGCAGCTTACAGGGGGCGCCGAGGGAGCAGTACTTC,CASSLQGAPREQYF
TRBJ2-5,TRBD2,-,TRBV4-1,TGCGCCAGCAGCCCTCGACTAGCACGGTACCAAGAGACCCAGTACTTC,CASSPRLARYQETQYF
TRBJ1-2,-,-,TRBV10-2,TGCGCCAGCAGTGAGCCGGGAGAGAAGCCTGGCTACACCTTC,CASSEPGEKPGYTF
TRBJ2-7,TRBD2,few,TRBV19,TGTGCCAGTAGTTTCTCCGCTAGCGGGACCTACGAGCAGTACTTC,CASSFSASGTYEQYF
TRBJ2-1,TRBD2,-,TRBV11-2,TGTGCCAGCAGTTCCCGGACTAGCGGAGGGGGGGAGCAGTTCTTC,CASSSRTSGGGEQFF
TRBJ1-2,-,-,TRBV2,TGTGCCAGCAGTGGCGGATATTATGGCTACACCTTC,CASSGGYYGYTF
TRBJ2-7,-,once,TRBV4-1,TGCGCCAGCAGCCACCCCTGGACAGAGAACTACGAGCAGTACTTC,CASSHPWTENYEQYF
TRBJ2-2,TRBD2,-,TRBV9,TGTGCCAGCAGCGTAGAGGGGACTAGCGGGGGGGCCGGGGAGCTGTTTTTT,CASSVEGTSGGAGELFF
TRBJ1-5,-,-,TRBV19,TGTGCCAGTAGTACTTTATTCACAGATAGCAATCAGCCCCAGCATTTT,CASSTLFTDSNQPQHF
TRBJ2-1,-,-,TRBV27,TGTGCCAGCAGTGGCGGCGCCTACAATGAGCAGTTCTTC,CASSGGAYNEQFF
TRBJ1-3,-,-,TRBV28,TGTGCCAGCAGTTTAAACTACAGGCGTCGGGACACCATATATTTT,CASSLNYRRRDTIYF
TRBJ2-5,-,-,TRBV27,TGTGCCAGCAGTTTAAAAGCCCCGGGGGAGAGAGTAGAGACCCAGTACTTC,CASSLKAPGERVETQYF
TRBJ2-3,TRBD1,-,TRBV5-1,TGCGCCAGCAGCTTGGCGGGACAGAGGGCCGCAGATACGCAGTATTTT,CASSLAGQRAADTQYF
TRBJ2-7,TRBD1,-,TRBV5-4,TGTGCCAGCAGATCTGAGGACAGGGGTTCCTACGAGCAGTACTTC,CASRSEDRGSYEQYF
TRBJ2-1,-,-,TRBV27,TGTGCCAGCAGTTTATTGGGGACTTGGGGGGATGAGCAGTTCTTC,CASSLLGTWGDEQFF